A selection of T cell receptor beta chains follows, all from one sample in a study of T cells after yellow fever vaccination. TCRdb re-derived calls from the 5' RACE reads in MiXCR, one entry per CDR3 protein. The sample contains a few hundred thousand distinct CDR3 sequences, around 8.1% of which appear only once. This material consisted of PBMCs, taken 35 to 50 days after the first yellow fever vaccination. The receptors were gathered from a young man who received the YFV17D yellow fever vaccine. CDR3s include the opening cysteine and the closing phenylalanine or tryptophan. D genes are given only for firm matches. Some rows have no size entry. The others give once, few or many, or a class for an expanded clone.

clone_size: .
cdr3_length: 15
d_call: TRBD2
j_call: TRBJ2-5
v_call: TRBV4-2
cdr3_aa: CASSQDRGLSETQYF
cdr3_nt: TGTGCCAGCAGCCAAGACCGGGGACTATCAGAGACCCAGTACTTC

clone_size: few
cdr3_length: 14
d_call: .
j_call: TRBJ1-2
v_call: TRBV6-1
cdr3_aa: CASNPGTMNYGYTF
cdr3_nt: TGTGCCAGCAACCCAGGGACCATGAACTATGGCTACACCTTC

clone_size: few
cdr3_length: 15
d_call: .
j_call: TRBJ1-1
v_call: TRBV3-1
cdr3_aa: CASSQGYGVNTEAFF
cdr3_nt: TGTGCCAGCAGCCAAGGATACGGGGTGAACACTGAAGCTTTCTTT

clone_size: .
cdr3_length: 16
d_call: TRBD2
j_call: TRBJ2-3
v_call: TRBV5-1
cdr3_aa: CASSPGNSGGRNTQYF
cdr3_nt: TGCGCCAGCAGCCCTGGTAATAGCGGGGGGCGAAATACGCAGTATTTT

clone_size: .
cdr3_length: 18
d_call: .
j_call: TRBJ2-6
v_call: TRBV4-1
cdr3_aa: CASSQEGLIPSGANVLTF
cdr3_nt: TGCGCCAGCAGCCAAGAAGGGTTAATACCCTCTGGGGCCAACGTCCTGACTTTC

clone_size: few
cdr3_length: 14
d_call: .
j_call: TRBJ1-5
v_call: TRBV7-2
cdr3_aa: CASAPQPVDQPQHF
cdr3_nt: TGTGCCAGCGCCCCCCAACCCGTCGATCAGCCCCAGCATTTT

clone_size: once
cdr3_length: 16
d_call: .
j_call: TRBJ2-7
v_call: TRBV11-2
cdr3_aa: CASSSDTRVIPYEQYF
cdr3_nt: TGTGCCAGCAGCTCCGATACCAGGGTGATTCCCTACGAGCAGTACTTC

clone_size: few
cdr3_length: 14
d_call: TRBD1
j_call: TRBJ1-1
v_call: TRBV28
cdr3_aa: CASGAGGRNTEAFF
cdr3_nt: TGTGCCAGCGGGGCAGGGGGTAGGAACACTGAAGCTTTCTTT

clone_size: few
cdr3_length: 13
d_call: .
j_call: TRBJ2-1
v_call: TRBV7-9
cdr3_aa: CASSAGTYNEQFF
cdr3_nt: TGTGCCAGCAGCGCCGGGACCTACAATGAGCAGTTCTTC

clone_size: .
cdr3_length: 12
d_call: .
j_call: TRBJ2-5
v_call: TRBV29-1
cdr3_aa: CSGTEVLETQYF
cdr3_nt: TGCAGCGGGACGGAGGTTCTGGAGACCCAGTACTTC

clone_size: once
cdr3_length: 13
d_call: .
j_call: TRBJ1-4
v_call: TRBV29-1
cdr3_aa: CSVSRETNEKLFF
cdr3_nt: TGCAGCGTTTCCAGGGAAACTAATGAAAAACTGTTTTTT

clone_size: few
cdr3_length: 14
d_call: TRBD1
j_call: TRBJ1-6
v_call: TRBV20-1
cdr3_aa: CSARDRTGPSPLHF
cdr3_nt: TGCAGTGCTAGAGATCGGACAGGGCCCTCACCCCTCCACTTT

clone_size: few
cdr3_length: 14
d_call: .
j_call: TRBJ1-2
v_call: TRBV6-5
cdr3_aa: CASSYSGQLYGYTF
cdr3_nt: TGTGCCAGCAGTTACTCTGGACAGCTTTATGGCTACACCTTC

clone_size: .
cdr3_length: 14
d_call: TRBD1
j_call: TRBJ1-4
v_call: TRBV12-3/TRBV12-4
cdr3_aa: CASTPGGTNEKLFF
cdr3_nt: TGTGCCAGCACTCCAGGGGGGACTAATGAAAAACTGTTTTTT

clone_size: .
cdr3_length: 12
d_call: .
j_call: TRBJ1-1
v_call: TRBV5-1
cdr3_aa: CASSLEGSEAFF
cdr3_nt: TGCGCCAGCAGCTTGGAGGGCTCTGAAGCTTTCTTT

clone_size: .
cdr3_length: 14
d_call: .
j_call: TRBJ2-3
v_call: TRBV18
cdr3_aa: CASSPQGSTDTQYF
cdr3_nt: TGTGCCAGCTCACCACAGGGTAGCACAGATACGCAGTATTTT

clone_size: .
cdr3_length: 12
d_call: TRBD1
j_call: TRBJ1-6
v_call: TRBV27
cdr3_aa: CASRDSNSPLHF
cdr3_nt: TGTGCCAGCCGGGACAGTAATTCACCCCTCCACTTT

clone_size: few
cdr3_length: 16
d_call: .
j_call: TRBJ1-4
v_call: TRBV28
cdr3_aa: CASSLLTRILNEKLFF
cdr3_nt: TGTGCCAGCAGTTTATTGACACGCATCCTAAATGAAAAACTGTTTTTT

clone_size: few
cdr3_length: 15
d_call: TRBD2
j_call: TRBJ2-1
v_call: TRBV5-1
cdr3_aa: CASSFNSGHYNEQFF
cdr3_nt: TGCGCCAGCAGCTTTAATAGCGGGCACTACAATGAGCAGTTCTTC

clone_size: many
cdr3_length: 16
d_call: .
j_call: TRBJ1-6
v_call: TRBV4-3
cdr3_aa: CASSQEVVSYNSPLHF
cdr3_nt: TGCGCCAGCAGCCAAGAGGTCGTCTCCTATAATTCACCCCTCCACTTT

clone_size: .
cdr3_length: 17
d_call: TRBD2
j_call: TRBJ2-3
v_call: TRBV9
cdr3_aa: CASSRTSGGAFTDTQYF
cdr3_nt: TGTGCCAGCAGCCGTACTAGCGGGGGGGCATTCACAGATACGCAGTATTTT

clone_size: few
cdr3_length: 17
d_call: TRBD2
j_call: TRBJ2-3
v_call: TRBV4-1
cdr3_aa: CASSQGGGLAGTDTQYF
cdr3_nt: TGCGCCAGCAGCCAAGGGGGGGGACTAGCGGGCACAGATACGCAGTATTTT

clone_size: medium-sized
cdr3_length: 15
d_call: .
j_call: TRBJ1-4
v_call: TRBV4-1
cdr3_aa: CASLNPGSGNEKLFF
cdr3_nt: TGCGCCAGCCTAAACCCCGGGTCAGGTAATGAAAAACTGTTTTTT

clone_size: few
cdr3_length: 14
d_call: .
j_call: TRBJ2-4
v_call: TRBV9
cdr3_aa: CASSQGGPKNIQYF
cdr3_nt: TGTGCCAGCAGCCAAGGGGGACCCAAAAACATTCAGTACTTC

clone_size: few
cdr3_length: 14
d_call: .
j_call: TRBJ1-1
v_call: TRBV20-1
cdr3_aa: CSARDPRAGTEAFF
cdr3_nt: TGCAGTGCTAGAGATCCCAGGGCGGGCACTGAAGCTTTCTTT

clone_size: .
cdr3_length: 15
d_call: .
j_call: TRBJ1-1
v_call: TRBV20-1
cdr3_aa: CSARVSGRGNTEAFF
cdr3_nt: TGCAGTGCTAGAGTTTCGGGCAGGGGGAACACTGAAGCTTTCTTT

clone_size: few
cdr3_length: 14
d_call: .
j_call: TRBJ1-5
v_call: TRBV11-1
cdr3_aa: CASSPGDSNQPQHF
cdr3_nt: TGTGCCAGCAGCCCTGGGGATAGCAATCAGCCCCAGCATTTT

clone_size: .
cdr3_length: 15
d_call: .
j_call: TRBJ2-5
v_call: TRBV19
cdr3_aa: CASRKDLGRQETQYF
cdr3_nt: TGTGCCAGTAGAAAGGACCTTGGGCGACAAGAGACCCAGTACTTC

clone_size: few
cdr3_length: 17
d_call: TRBD1
j_call: TRBJ2-3
v_call: TRBV5-1
cdr3_aa: CASSSSGTGFVADTQYF
cdr3_nt: TGCGCCAGCAGCTCTTCGGGGACAGGGTTTGTCGCAGATACGCAGTATTTT

clone_size: few
cdr3_length: 16
d_call: TRBD1
j_call: TRBJ2-5
v_call: TRBV25-1
cdr3_aa: CASSEYGDRVQETQYF
cdr3_nt: TGTGCCAGCAGTGAATATGGGGACAGGGTACAAGAGACCCAGTACTTC

clone_size: few
cdr3_length: 14
d_call: .
j_call: TRBJ1-5
v_call: TRBV20-1
cdr3_aa: CSATQGNSNQPQHF
cdr3_nt: TGCAGTGCGACACAGGGAAATAGCAATCAGCCCCAGCATTTT

clone_size: .
cdr3_length: 13
d_call: .
j_call: TRBJ1-6
v_call: TRBV6-1
cdr3_aa: CASSEQGSAPLHF
cdr3_nt: TGTGCCAGCAGTGAACAGGGCAGTGCACCCCTCCACTTT

clone_size: few
cdr3_length: 15
d_call: .
j_call: TRBJ2-3
v_call: TRBV20-1
cdr3_aa: CSAVGRAVNTDTQYF
cdr3_nt: TGCAGTGCCGTGGGACGAGCGGTGAACACAGATACGCAGTATTTT

clone_size: .
cdr3_length: 15
d_call: TRBD1
j_call: TRBJ1-2
v_call: TRBV9
cdr3_aa: CASSAARGLDYGYTF
cdr3_nt: TGTGCCAGCAGCGCGGCCAGGGGGCTGGACTATGGCTACACCTTC

clone_size: .
cdr3_length: 16
d_call: .
j_call: TRBJ1-4
v_call: TRBV12-3/TRBV12-4
cdr3_aa: CASSPPLGLLGEKLFF
cdr3_nt: TGTGCCAGCAGTCCACCCCTGGGACTCCTTGGGGAAAAACTGTTTTTT

clone_size: .
cdr3_length: 17
d_call: .
j_call: TRBJ2-3
v_call: TRBV7-9
cdr3_aa: CASSLSHGSYSTDTQYF
cdr3_nt: TGTGCCAGCAGCTTATCCCACGGAAGCTATAGCACAGATACGCAGTATTTT

clone_size: .
cdr3_length: 13
d_call: .
j_call: TRBJ2-7
v_call: TRBV6-2/TRBV6-3
cdr3_aa: CASTDRRSYEQYF
cdr3_nt: TGTGCCAGCACCGACAGACGTTCCTACGAGCAGTACTTC

clone_size: .
cdr3_length: 16
d_call: .
j_call: TRBJ2-7
v_call: TRBV12-3/TRBV12-4
cdr3_aa: CASRRWDLPINYEQYF
cdr3_nt: TGTGCCAGCAGGCGCTGGGACCTCCCTATTAACTACGAGCAGTACTTC

clone_size: .
cdr3_length: 17
d_call: .
j_call: TRBJ2-1
v_call: TRBV7-7
cdr3_aa: CASSYATGVSSYNEQFF
cdr3_nt: TGTGCCAGCAGCTACGCGACAGGAGTTAGCTCCTACAATGAGCAGTTCTTC

clone_size: few
cdr3_length: 15
d_call: TRBD1
j_call: TRBJ1-5
v_call: TRBV15
cdr3_aa: CATSRAGGAYQPQHF
cdr3_nt: TGTGCCACCAGCAGAGCAGGGGGCGCTTATCAGCCCCAGCATTTT

clone_size: few
cdr3_length: 16
d_call: .
j_call: TRBJ2-2
v_call: TRBV18
cdr3_aa: CASSPSDRSYTGELFF
cdr3_nt: TGTGCCAGCTCACCGTCCGACAGAAGCTACACCGGGGAGCTGTTTTTT

clone_size: .
cdr3_length: 15
d_call: TRBD1
j_call: TRBJ2-1
v_call: TRBV20-1
cdr3_aa: CSARAVNRGSYEQFF
cdr3_nt: TGCAGTGCTAGAGCCGTAAACAGGGGTTCCTATGAGCAGTTCTTC

clone_size: .
cdr3_length: 10
d_call: .
j_call: TRBJ1-1
v_call: TRBV20-1
cdr3_aa: CSASDRRAFF
cdr3_nt: TGCAGTGCCTCGGACAGACGAGCTTTCTTT

clone_size: few
cdr3_length: 18
d_call: .
j_call: TRBJ2-6
v_call: TRBV11-2
cdr3_aa: CASSLVPGGAAGANVLTF
cdr3_nt: TGTGCCAGCAGCTTAGTACCCGGTGGGGCAGCTGGGGCCAACGTCCTGACTTTC

clone_size: many
cdr3_length: 14
d_call: TRBD1
j_call: TRBJ1-2
v_call: TRBV5-1
cdr3_aa: CASSPDRPNYGYTF
cdr3_nt: TGCGCCAGCAGCCCGGACAGGCCTAACTATGGCTACACCTTC

clone_size: few
cdr3_length: 15
d_call: .
j_call: TRBJ2-3
v_call: TRBV6-2/TRBV6-3
cdr3_aa: CASSSGGGDTDTQYF
cdr3_nt: TGTGCCAGCAGTTCTGGAGGGGGCGACACAGATACGCAGTATTTT

clone_size: few
cdr3_length: 17
d_call: .
j_call: TRBJ2-3
v_call: TRBV7-8
cdr3_aa: CASSLMRVRGTADTQYF
cdr3_nt: TGTGCCAGCAGCTTAATGAGGGTCAGAGGCACCGCAGATACGCAGTATTTT

clone_size: .
cdr3_length: 17
d_call: .
j_call: TRBJ1-2
v_call: TRBV4-3
cdr3_aa: CASSQDWKTGLNYGYTF
cdr3_nt: TGCGCCAGCAGCCAAGACTGGAAAACAGGGCTTAACTATGGCTACACCTTC

clone_size: .
cdr3_length: 17
d_call: .
j_call: TRBJ2-1
v_call: TRBV7-3
cdr3_aa: CASSLTFGGLPYNEQFF
cdr3_nt: TGTGCCAGCAGCTTAACTTTCGGCGGCCTGCCCTACAATGAGCAGTTCTTC